This record looks at one T cell receptor beta chain sequence and its context. This sample was taken from a study of blood T cell repertoires in COVID-19. Study summary: Samples representing acute and convalescent COVID-19 were sourced from the United States, Italy and Spain. PBMCs, B-cell-depleted T cells, or T cells provided the cDNA or gDNA that made up the material.

In the original analysis: Amplification from reference gene primers served as the basis for estimated nucleated cell counts. This table comes from immunoSEQ multiplex PCR, and its TCRdb copy is limited to in-frame clones, with some not included. V, J and clone size were drawn from that table, and D and trimming were deduced from the DNA. The profile shows about 350,000 clones, more than 70% of them singletons. CDR3 length equals 15 residues. Per the germline V gene, CDR1 is SGHNT and CDR2 is YYREEE (reference sequence). V lost 2 bases and J lost 0; bases outside the gene matches: 4. The Seattle patients joined while their infection was active and were tracked longitudinally afterward.

The source is a woman aged 60-70 years with COVID-19, enrolled during active disease. The rearrangement uses TRBV5-4 and TRBJ2-7, with 8 bases matching TRBD2. The sample was peripheral blood. CDR3 amino acids: CASSFGGESSYEQYF. In DNA, the CDR3 is TGTGCCAGCAGCTTCGGGGGGGAGAGCTCCTACGAGCAGTACTTC. Variable domain in full (rest from reference TRBV5-4 and TRBJ2-7): ETGVTQSPTHLIKTRGQQVTLRCSSQSGHNTVSWYQQALGQGPQFIFQYYREEENGRGNFPPRFSGLQFPNYSSELNVNALELDDSALYLCASSFGGESSYEQYFGPGTRLTVT.